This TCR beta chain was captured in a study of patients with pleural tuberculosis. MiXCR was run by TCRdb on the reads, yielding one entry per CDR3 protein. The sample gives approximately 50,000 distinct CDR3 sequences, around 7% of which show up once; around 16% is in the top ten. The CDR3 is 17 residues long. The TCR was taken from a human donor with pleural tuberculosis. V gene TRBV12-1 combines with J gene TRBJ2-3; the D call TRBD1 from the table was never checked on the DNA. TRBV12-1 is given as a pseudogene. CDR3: CASSYSQGTTDTDTQYF. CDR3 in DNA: TGTGCCAGCAGCTATTCTCAGGGGACAACAGACACAGATACGCAGTATTTT.